This T cell receptor (beta chain) was observed in a study of PD-1 blockade in classical Hodgkin lymphoma. The study, taken as a whole, reports: Baseline diversity in complete responders resembled that of newly diagnosed patients. According to reports, newly diagnosed patients had lower baseline TCR diversity than healthy donors, and relapsed/refractory patients had lower baseline TCR diversity still. Significantly greater TCR diversity emerged by C4D1 in CD4+ cells but not CD8+ cells.

Every one of the patients relapsed after autologous stem cell transplantation (brentuximab vedotin exposure was variable). Trimming cost V 7 bases and J 8 bases; bases outside gene matches: 5. Germline assignment: CDR1 SNHLY and CDR2 FYNNEI. The CDR3 is 12 residues long. The protocol was immunoSEQ multiplex PCR, while the TCRdb copy is restricted to in-frame clones and leaves out a portion. The sample lists 40,000 to 45,000 clones, approximately 70% seen once, with around 2.8% in the top ten. This clone was observed a few times. What it binds is not known. The genes are TRBV2 and TRBJ1-2; 9 positions agree with TRBD1. The TCR originated in a human donor with classical Hodgkin lymphoma. Here the sequenced sample was peripheral blood mononuclear cells (PBMCs), taken before the second cycle of nivolumab. The CDR3 nucleotides are TGTGCCAGCATCGGGACAGGGAAAGGCTACACCTTC. Its protein product is CASIGTGKGYTF.